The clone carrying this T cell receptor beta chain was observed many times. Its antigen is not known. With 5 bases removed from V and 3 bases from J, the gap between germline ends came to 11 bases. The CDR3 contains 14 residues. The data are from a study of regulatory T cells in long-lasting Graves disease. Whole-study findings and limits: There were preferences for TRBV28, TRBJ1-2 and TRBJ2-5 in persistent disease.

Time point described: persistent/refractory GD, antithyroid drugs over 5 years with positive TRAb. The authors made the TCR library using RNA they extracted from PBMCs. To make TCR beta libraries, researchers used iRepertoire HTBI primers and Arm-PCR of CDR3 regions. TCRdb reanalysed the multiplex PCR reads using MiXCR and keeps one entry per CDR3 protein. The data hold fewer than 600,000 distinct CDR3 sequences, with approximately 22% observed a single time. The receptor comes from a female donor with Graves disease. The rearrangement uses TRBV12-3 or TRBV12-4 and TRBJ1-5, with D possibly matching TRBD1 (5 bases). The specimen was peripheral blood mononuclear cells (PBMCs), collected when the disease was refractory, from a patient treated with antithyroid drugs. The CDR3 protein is CASSEDSLNQPQHF. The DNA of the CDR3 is TGTGCCAGCAGTGAAGACAGCCTCAATCAGCCCCAGCATTTT.